The T cell receptor (beta chain) under discussion was sequenced for a study of blood T cell repertoires in COVID-19. Sequencing was performed with immunoSEQ multiplex PCR; in TCRdb, only in-frame clones are kept and a portion is missing. The sample consists of 380,000 or so clones, about 90% of them appearing once. Regarding this clone: Relative to the germline gene, one junction end is altered; a read error may explain this.

Germline V gives CDR1 MNHEY, CDR2 SVGAGI. This CDR3 contains 13 residues. Sequences were obtained from PBMCs or T cells enriched from blood (not recorded which). This TCR derives from a man younger than 45 who had recovered from COVID-19. This chain links TRBV6-5 with TRBJ2-1, with 8 bases lining up with TRBD1. In DNA, the CDR3 is TGCGCCTCCGGACAGGGCGGTGGCAATGAGCAGTTCTTC. Its protein product is CASGQGGGNEQFF.